Below are 12 T cell receptor beta chains sequenced from a single sample in a study of liver allograft versus peripheral blood T cells. About the study: Intrahepatic T cell receptor repertoires from transplanted livers were compared against repertoires in recipients' peripheral blood.

TCRdb recomputed calls from the reads with MiXCR, one row per CDR3 protein. The repertoire holds about 9,200 distinct CDR3 sequences, roughly 27% seen once, with roughly 8.3% in the top ten. The receptors derive from a human patient who had a liver transplant. Some T cells may trace back to the graft donor.

This clonotype was recorded a few times. J is TRBJ2-3 and V is TRBV7-9, with 7 bases lining up with TRBD2. Germline V gene data show CDR1 as SEHNR and CDR2 as FQNEAQ (reference sequence). Trimming at V came to 2 bases and at J to 5 bases, leaving 7 bases not matched to a gene. The CDR3 has 15 amino acids. CDR3 DNA: TGTGCCAGCAGCTTAATGGGGGAGCGGGGAGATACGCAGTATTTT. Translating gives CASSLMGERGDTQYF.

The chain recombines TRBV28 with TRBJ1-2, with D tentatively TRBD1 (6 bases). This CDR3 comprises 14 residues. Between the trimmed V and J ends, which lost 5 bases and 3 bases, there was a span of 13 bases. The germline V gene encodes CDR1 MDHEN and CDR2 SYDVKM. This CDR3 is CASSNARGDYGYTF. Written as DNA, the CDR3 is TGTGCCAGCAGTAACGCCAGGGGTGACTATGGCTACACCTTC.

This clonotype is deemed medium-sized. The genes are TRBV19 and TRBJ1-5; perhaps TRBD1 as D (6 bases). The CDR3 loop spans 15 amino acids. Germline values: CDR1 LNHDA, CDR2 SQIVND (reference sequence). V gave up 1 base and J gave up 7 bases, with 14 bases separating them. The CDR3 bases are TGTGCCAGTAGTATAGGGGGGCAGGGTGGCCAGCCCCAGCATTTT. This gives the protein CASSIGGQGGQPQHF.

This clonotype turned up a few times. The chain employs TRBV7-3 and TRBJ2-2; D not resolved. Trimming shortened V by 1 base and J by 1 base, and 1 base separated the two germline ends. In germline, CDR1 is SGHTA, CDR2 FQGTGA. This CDR3 comprises 13 residues. The CDR3 region has the DNA TGTGCCAGCAGCTTAATGAACACCGGGGAGCTGTTTTTT. Its translation: CASSLMNTGELFF.

The rearrangement uses TRBV12-3 or TRBV12-4 and TRBJ2-2; 10 nucleotides align to TRBD1. With 5 bases clipped from V and 4 bases from J, the junction kept 7 bases outside the gene matches. CDR3 size: 16 residues. This CDR3 reads CASSQGQGVGTGELFF. DNA of the CDR3: TGTGCCAGCAGTCAAGGACAGGGGGTAGGCACCGGGGAGCTGTTTTTT.

As for this clonotype: This could be a read error, since a much larger clone is one nucleotide away. DNA for the CDR3: TGTGCCAACAGTGAAATGAGGGGTGCCTACGAGCAGTACTTC. Protein product: CANSEMRGAYEQYF. V gene TRBV6-1 combines with J gene TRBJ2-7; D possibly matches TRBD1 or TRBD2 (5 bases each). The CDR3 sequence is 14 residues long. CDR1 and CDR2 from the germline V gene are MNHNS and SASEGT.

By frequency in the sample, this clonotype is medium-sized. This chain connects TRBV24-1 to TRBJ2-3; the D gene is possibly TRBD2 (5 bases). CDR3 length: 14 residues. Germline-derived CDR1 and CDR2 are KGHDR and SFDVKD. Trimming left V 3 bases short and J 5 bases short, with 11 bases between. CDR3 amino acids: CATSDPGLKDTQYF. DNA for the CDR3: TGTGCCACCAGTGATCCCGGACTCAAAGATACGCAGTATTTT.

The V and J genes are TRBV12-3 or TRBV12-4 and TRBJ1-1; D gene uncertain. Trimming took off 6 bases at V and 4 bases at J, with 12 bases between the two ends. The CDR3 contains 13 residues. CDR3 coding DNA: TGTGCCAGCAGCACTGAGTCGGGCACTGAAGCTTTCTTT. Translation: CASSTESGTEAFF.

Within the sample, this clonotype is medium-sized. The rearrangement links TRBV5-6 to TRBJ1-3, with D possibly matching TRBD1 (5 bases). This CDR3 is built from 15 residues. Per germline, CDR1 SGHDT and CDR2 YYEEEE. V lost 5 bases and J lost 3, with 15 bases in between. The CDR3 nucleotides are TGTGCCAGCAGTAAGGTCTCTCAGGGTGGAAACACCATATATTTT. Amino acid sequence: CASSKVSQGGNTIYF.

This sequence joins TRBV19 and TRBJ1-4; 11 bases are shared with TRBD1. Germline V gene lookup returns CDR1 LNHDA and CDR2 SQIVND (reference sequence). CDR3 length equals 15 residues. V shed 5 bases and J 7 bases; nucleotides not matched to a gene: 6. The CDR3 DNA sequence: TGTGCCAGTAGTGTTCGGACAGGGGGCTTTGAAAAACTGTTTTTT. This encodes CASSVRTGGFEKLFF.

J is TRBJ1-2 and V is TRBV11-2; D is unclear. The V and J ends lost 5 bases and 7 bases respectively, with 11 bases between them. This CDR3 is built from 12 residues. CDR1 and CDR2 from the germline V gene are SGHAT and FQNNGV. Here the CDR3 reads CASSRPLGGYTF. The CDR3 DNA reads TGTGCCAGCAGCCGGCCTCTAGGTGGCTACACCTTC.

The V call is TRBV6-5, the J call TRBJ2-5; 10 nucleotides line up with TRBD2. Unmatched junction bases numbered 5, after V lost 5 bases and J lost 5 bases. Germline V lookup: CDR1 MNHEY, CDR2 SVGAGI. The CDR3 spans 14 residues. The CDR3 coding sequence is TGTGCCAGCAGTCAGCGGGAGGGCGGCGAGACCCAGTACTTC. Its translation: CASSQREGGETQYF.